This T cell receptor (beta chain) originates from a study of T cell responses to AZD1222 COVID-19 vaccine. The overall study: Both about-4-week and about-12-week second-dose recipients were combined.

V was pared by 5 bases and J by 3 bases, with 16 bases of the junction left unmatched. This CDR3 has 19 amino acids. Germline CDR1 is LGHNT and CDR2 is FRNRAP. Overall study findings and caveats: Unmutated variant regions are reportedly the target of nearly half of TCRs that are spike-specific. Donors were mostly white British, more females; clonal diversity possibly underestimated. Spike-specific TCR depth and breadth grew after two AZD1222 doses.

Profiled with immunoSEQ multiplex PCR; TCRdb holds only in-frame clones, not every one. This sample has over 95,000 clones, with roughly nine tenths found just once. Of note for this clone: Its antigen is as yet unknown.

The V call is TRBV12-5, the J call TRBJ2-2; the match to TRBD1 covers 9 bases. This clonotype was obtained from an adult in good health. Sequenced material: peripheral blood, taken on day 0 of AZD1222 vaccination. CDR3 amino acids: CASGPHLGQGSKYTGELFF. The CDR3 DNA follows: TGTGCTAGTGGTCCCCACCTGGGACAGGGTTCAAAATACACCGGGGAGCTGTTTTTT.